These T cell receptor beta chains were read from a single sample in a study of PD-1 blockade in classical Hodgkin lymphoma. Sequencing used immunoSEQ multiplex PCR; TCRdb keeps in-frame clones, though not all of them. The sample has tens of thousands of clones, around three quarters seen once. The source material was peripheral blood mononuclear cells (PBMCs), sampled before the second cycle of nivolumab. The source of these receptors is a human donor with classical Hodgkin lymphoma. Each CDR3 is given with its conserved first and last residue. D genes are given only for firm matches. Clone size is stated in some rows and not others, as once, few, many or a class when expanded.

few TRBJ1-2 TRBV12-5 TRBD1 TGTGCTAGTGGTTCATCCTCAGGACAGGGGCCTAACTATGGCTACACCTTC CASGSSSGQGPNYGYTF
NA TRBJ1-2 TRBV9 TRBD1 TGTGCCAGCAGGGAACAGGGGGCGCTTTATGGCTACACCTTC CASREQGALYGYTF
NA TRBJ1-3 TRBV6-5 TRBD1 TGTGCCAGCAGTTACAGGACAGGGGTGGGAAACACCATATATTTT CASSYRTGVGNTIYF
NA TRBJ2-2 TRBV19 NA TGTGCCAGTACCATACTTCCCGGGACGAGGTCCGGGGAGCTGTTTTTT CASTILPGTRSGELFF
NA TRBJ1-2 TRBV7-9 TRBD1 TGTGCCAGCAGCTCCGGGACAGGGGGTCTCAATGGCTACACCTTC CASSSGTGGLNGYTF
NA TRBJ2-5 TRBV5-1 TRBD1 TGCGCCAGCAGCCACCGGGACAGGGGAGAGACCCAGTACTTC CASSHRDRGETQYF
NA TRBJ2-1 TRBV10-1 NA TGCGCCAGCAGTCGGGACAACTACAATGAGCAGTTCTTC CASSRDNYNEQFF
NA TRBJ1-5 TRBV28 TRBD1 TGTGCCAGCACCTACTTTAGCCAGGGGGCCTCCATGTATCAGCCCCAGCATTTT CASTYFSQGASMYQPQHF
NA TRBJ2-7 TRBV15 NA TGTGCCACCAGCAGAGATGGTCTGGCACTGGGGGAGCAGTACTTC CATSRDGLALGEQYF
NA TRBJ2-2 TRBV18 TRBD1 TGTGCCAGCTCACCACCTGGACAGGGGAACACCGGGGAGCTGTTTTTT CASSPPGQGNTGELFF
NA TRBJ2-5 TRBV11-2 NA TGTGCCAGCAGCTTCGTTGGTTATGAGACCCAGTACTTC CASSFVGYETQYF
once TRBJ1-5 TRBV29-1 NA TGCAGCGTTAAAACGGGAGGAGGCAGCAATCAGCCCCAGCATTTT CSVKTGGGSNQPQHF
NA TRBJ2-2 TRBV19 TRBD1 TGTGCCAGTAGTATACGGGGCGGGACAGGGTCCGGGGAGCTGTTTTTT CASSIRGGTGSGELFF
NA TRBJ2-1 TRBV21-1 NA TGTGCCAGCAGCTCCCTGCTGGGGAATTCCTACAATGAGCAGTTCTTC CASSSLLGNSYNEQFF
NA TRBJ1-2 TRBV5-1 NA TGCGCCGCCCTCGCAGGCTACACCTTC CAALAGYTF
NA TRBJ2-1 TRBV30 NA TGTGCCTGGGAAAAGGAGACTTCGGGTAGACGGTTCTTC CAWEKETSGRRFF
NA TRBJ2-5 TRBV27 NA TGTGCCAGCAGTAGCCGCCCTCGAGAGACCCAGTACTTC CASSSRPRETQYF
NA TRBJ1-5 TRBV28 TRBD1 TGTGCCAGCAGTAGGACAGGGAACCGTAGCAATCAGCCCCAGCATTTT CASSRTGNRSNQPQHF
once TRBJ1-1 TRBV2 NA TGTGCCAGCAGTGAAGCGAGGATCAGTGAAGCTTTCTTT CASSEARISEAFF
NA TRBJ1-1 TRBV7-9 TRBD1 TGTGCCAGCAGTACACAGGGGGTGAGCACTGAAGCTTTCTTT CASSTQGVSTEAFF
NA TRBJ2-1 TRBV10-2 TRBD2 TGCGCCAGCAGTGAAGTCCTAGCGGGAGTGGGGAATGAGCAGTTCTTC CASSEVLAGVGNEQFF
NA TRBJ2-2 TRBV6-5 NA TGTGCCAGCAGGCCCTTCACCGGGGAGCTGTTTTTT CASRPFTGELFF
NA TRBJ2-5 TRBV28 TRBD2 TGTGCCAGCCGGACTAGCGGGGATGGGGAGACCCAGTACTTC CASRTSGDGETQYF
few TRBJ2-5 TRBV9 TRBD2 TGTGCCAGCAGCCCCACCGGGACTAGCGGAGAGACCCAGTACTTC CASSPTGTSGETQYF
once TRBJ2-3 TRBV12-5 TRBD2 TGTGCTAGTGGTTTAGGACTAGCGGGAGCTGATACGCAGTATTTT CASGLGLAGADTQYF
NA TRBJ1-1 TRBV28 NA TGTGCCAGCAGTTTAAGGGTCAGAAACACTGAAGCTTTCTTT CASSLRVRNTEAFF
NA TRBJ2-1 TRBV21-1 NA TGTGCCAGCAGCCAAGACCCGGGACATCGGGATGGTTCAAGCTCCTACAATGAGCAGTTCTTC CASSQDPGHRDGSSSYNEQFF
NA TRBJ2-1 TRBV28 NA TGTGCCAGCAGTTTACGTACAGGCAGCTCCTACAATGAGCAGTTCTTC CASSLRTGSSYNEQFF
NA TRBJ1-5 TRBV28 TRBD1 TGTGCCAGCAGTTTCCCAAAATACCGGGACAGGGACTATAGCAATCAGCCCCAGCATTTT CASSFPKYRDRDYSNQPQHF
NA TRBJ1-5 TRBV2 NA TGTGCCAGCAGTCCATATAGCAATCAGCCCCAGCATTTT CASSPYSNQPQHF
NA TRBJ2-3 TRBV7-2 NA TGTGCCTCGGGGCACACAGATACGCAGTATTTT CASGHTDTQYF
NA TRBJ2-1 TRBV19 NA TGTGCCAGTAGTCCGGTAGGAGGGTTGGGAAATGAGCAGTTCTTC CASSPVGGLGNEQFF